One and the same sample provided the 20 T cell receptor beta chains below, sequenced in a study of glioma-infiltrating T cells after dendritic cell vaccination. Assay: immunoSEQ multiplex PCR; the TCRdb copy retains only in-frame clones and omits some. The table has 40,000 or so clones, around four fifths seen once. This sample comprised blood, obtained before dendritic cell vaccination. Receptors were obtained from a human donor with glioblastoma.

V is TRBV7-9 and J is TRBJ1-3, with D perhaps TRBD1 (5 bases). The CDR3 contains 14 residues. Trimming removed 5 bases from V and 2 bases from J, with 10 bases in between. Looked up from germline, CDR1 is SEHNR and CDR2 is FQNEAQ (reference sequence). Here the CDR3 reads CASSQGYTGNTIYF. The CDR3, as DNA: TGTGCCAGCAGCCAGGGATACACTGGAAACACCATATATTTT. Full variable domain (remainder filled in from reference TRBV7-9 and TRBJ1-3): DTGVSQNPRHKITKRGQNVTFRCDPISEHNRLYWYRQTLGQGPEFLTYFQNEAQLEKSRLLSDRFSAERPKGSFSTLEIQRTEQGDSAMYLCASSQGYTGNTIYFGEGSWLTVV.

The CDR3 loop is CASKRLLDRAYEQYF. CDR3 bases: TGTGCCAGCAAGCGACTGCTGGACAGGGCCTACGAGCAGTACTTC. The genes are TRBV6-1 and TRBJ2-5; TRBD1 agrees at 8 bases. Matching the DNA end better, TRBJ2-7 makes the J call doubtful. CDR1 is MNHNS, CDR2 SASEGT, per germline. The length of the CDR3 is 15 residues.

The chain recombines TRBV5-4 with TRBJ2-5, with 12 nucleotides matching TRBD2. V shed 2 bases and J 2 bases; nucleotides not matched to a gene: 4. The CDR3 runs 16 residues. Germline CDR1 and CDR2: SGHNT and YYREEE (reference sequence). The CDR3 region is CASSFRTSGVQETQYF. The CDR3 DNA follows: TGTGCCAGCAGCTTCCGGACTAGCGGGGTACAAGAGACCCAGTACTTC.

This clone was detected once. The chain is built from TRBV2 and TRBJ2-3; 8 bases are shared with TRBD1. V shed 7 bases, J shed 7 bases, and the junction held 7 bases outside the gene matches. Germline values: CDR1 SNHLY, CDR2 FYNNEI. This CDR3 is built from 13 residues. The CDR3 nucleotides are TGTGCCAGCACCGGACAGGGTCTATATACGCAGTATTTT. Amino acids: CASTGQGLYTQYF. The complete variable domain, with remaining parts taken from reference TRBV2 and TRBJ2-3, reads EPEVTQTPSHQVTQMGQEVILRCVPISNHLYFYWYRQILGQKVEFLVSFYNNEISEKSEIFDDQFSVERPDGSNFTLKIRSTKLEDSAMYFCASTGQGLYTQYFGPGTRLTVL.

CDR3 protein: CSVEGDGGLETQYF. CDR3 sequence (DNA): TGCAGCGTTGAAGGGGACGGGGGGTTAGAGACCCAGTACTTC. V usage is TRBV29-1 and J usage is TRBJ2-5; 7 bases are a match to TRBD2. Losses at the gene ends were 1 base for V and 4 bases for J; bases not matched to a gene: 6. Germline V gives CDR1 SQVTM, CDR2 ANQGSEA. This CDR3 region has 14 residues.

The chain carries TRBV27 and TRBJ2-5, with TRBD1 as a possible D gene (5 bases). There are 14 residues in the CDR3. CDR1 is MNHEY, CDR2 SMNVEV, per germline (reference sequence). V was clipped by 3 bases and J by 1 base, with 9 bases between them. CDR3 residues: CASSFGAAQETQYF. CDR3 in DNA: TGTGCCAGCAGTTTTGGGGCAGCCCAAGAGACCCAGTACTTC.

The V call is TRBV6-5, the J call TRBJ2-5, with a tentative D call TRBD2 (6 bases). Near its end, the DNA agrees better with TRBJ2-7, so the J call may be wrong. The CDR3 contains 13 residues. CDR1 and CDR2 (germline): MNHEY, SVGAGI. The DNA for the CDR3 is TGTGCCAGCAGTCGGGGGTCTCGCTACGAGCAGTACTTC. Protein product: CASSRGSRYEQYF.

This clone has just one count. This chain's CDR3 is CASSQGGVSGANVLTF. The CDR3 bases are TGTGCCAGCTCGCAGGGTGGTGTTTCGGGGGCCAACGTCCTGACTTTC. V is TRBV6-4 and J is TRBJ2-6; perhaps TRBD1 as D (5 bases). The CDR3 extends over 16 amino acids. The germline V and J ends were trimmed by 8 bases and 4 bases, with 18 bases remaining between them. Germline CDR1 MRHNA, CDR2 SNTAGT.

This clone occurred a few times. The chain combines TRBV18 with TRBJ1-4, with 7 bases fitting TRBD1. Germline trimming cut 4 bases from V and 7 bases from J; bases unmatched to any gene: 9. The CDR3 sequence is 15 residues long. Germline V gives CDR1 KGHSH, CDR2 LQKENI. CDR3 DNA: TGTGCCAGCTCACTGACCGGGACAGTGGGTGAAAAACTGTTTTTT. Amino acids: CASSLTGTVGEKLFF.

J is TRBJ2-3 and V is TRBV6-4, with TRBD2 matching 12 bases. Germline-derived CDR1 and CDR2 are MRHNA and SNTAGT. Trimming at V came to 5 bases and at J to 2 bases, leaving 2 bases not matched to a gene. The CDR3 has 15 residues. CDR3 in amino acids: CASSPSGGATDTQYF. The CDR3 DNA sequence: TGTGCCAGCAGTCCTAGCGGGGGGGCCACAGATACGCAGTATTTT.

This clone has more than one count but fewer than ten. The J gene is TRBJ2-7, the V gene TRBV4-2, with no clear D. Trimming left V 1 base short and J 4 bases short, with 2 bases between. The CDR3 is 11 amino acids. CDR1 is LGHNA, CDR2 YNFKEQ, per germline. The CDR3 is CASSQAYEQYF. CDR3 nucleotide sequence: TGTGCCAGCAGCCAAGCTTACGAGCAGTACTTC.

This clone was observed a single time. For the CDR3, the DNA is TGTGCCAGCAGCTTAAACCGAGGGGAGACCCAGTACTTC. Translated: CASSLNRGETQYF. The gene calls are TRBV7-3 and TRBJ2-5, with D perhaps TRBD2 (5 bases). The germline V gene encodes CDR1 SGHTA and CDR2 FQGTGA. Trimming cost V 1 base and J 5 bases, with 8 bases left between them. CDR3 length equals 13 residues. The entire variable domain, with the rest obtained from reference TRBV7-3 and TRBJ2-5, is as follows: GAGVSQTPSNKVTEKGKYVELRCDPISGHTALYWYRQSLGQGPEFLIYFQGTGAADDSGLPNDRFFAVRPEGSVSTLKIQRTERGDSAVYLCASSLNRGETQYFGPGTRLLVL.

This clone occurred a few times. Sequence at one end of the junction differs from germline and may be a read error. The same CDR3 can be traced to other DNA sequences in this sample. The CDR3 region has the DNA TGTGCCAGCTCACCACCCGGGACAGCCTATAATTCCCCCCTCCACTTT. Encoded protein: CASSPPGTAYNSPLHF. This rearrangement joins TRBV18 to TRBJ1-6; TRBD1 agrees at 7 bases. CDR1 is KGHSH, CDR2 LQKENI, per germline. This CDR3 comprises 16 residues. Combining the CDR3 with reference TRBV18 and TRBJ1-6 gives the whole variable domain NAGVMQNPRHLVRRRGQEARLRCSPMKGHSHVYWYRQLPEEGLKFMVYLQKENIIDESGMPKERFSAEFPKEGPSILRIQQVVRGDSAAYFCASSPPGTAYNSPLHFGNGTRLTVT.

The CDR3 loop reads CASSLYPRGGLGETQYF. CDR3 nucleotide sequence: TGTGCCAGCAGCTTATACCCTAGGGGGGGACTAGGCGAGACCCAGTACTTC. V and J are TRBV7-2 and TRBJ2-5; 8 nucleotides match TRBD2. With V trimmed by 2 bases and J by 5 bases, 13 bases remained unmatched. Germline lookup yields CDR1 SGHTA and CDR2 FQGNSA. The CDR3 has 17 amino acids.

The CDR3 nucleotides are TGTGCCAGCAGCTTAGAATCGGGGGGGATCAGCTACAATGAGCAGTTCTTC. It specifies CASSLESGGISYNEQFF. This chain links TRBV11-3 with TRBJ2-1; 8 bases fit TRBD2. In germline, CDR1 is SGHNT, CDR2 YENEEA. The CDR3 spans 17 residues. The ends lost 0 bases at V and 3 bases at J; junction bases unmatched: 7.

There are a few counts of this clone. The chain employs TRBV4-1 and TRBJ2-5; 14 nucleotides line up with TRBD2. The CDR3 runs 15 residues. Germline CDR1 MGHRA, CDR2 YSYEKL. J was trimmed by 3 bases and V by 4 bases; bases with no gene match: 1. CDR3 region: CASSPGLAGEETQYF. As DNA, the CDR3 is TGCGCCAGCAGCCCGGGACTAGCGGGAGAAGAGACCCAGTACTTC.

This chain uses TRBV19 with TRBJ2-7; 12 nucleotides align to TRBD1. CDR1 and CDR2 (germline): LNHDA, SQIVND (reference sequence). CDR3 length equals 15 residues. The trim removed 4 bases at V and 5 bases at J, leaving 6 bases unmatched. The CDR3 nucleotides read TGTGCCAGTAGTAGTCCGGGACAGGGGGCTGACGAGCAGTACTTC. The encoded protein is CASSSPGQGADEQYF.

This clone was counted once. The CDR3 protein is CASSFRRGHAETQYF. In nucleotides, the CDR3 is TGTGCCAGCAGCTTTCGTCGAGGACACGCAGAGACCCAGTACTTC. V usage is TRBV7-9 and J usage is TRBJ2-5; the D gene is possibly TRBD1 (5 bases). Germline V lookup: CDR1 SEHNR, CDR2 FQNEAQ (reference sequence). V was trimmed by 3 bases and J by 4 bases, leaving 15 bases between them. CDR3 size: 15 residues.

The CDR3 DNA reads TGTGCCAGCAGTCCGCTCGGGTCCCCCTACGAGCAGTACTTC. This sequence encodes CASSPLGSPYEQYF. J is TRBJ2-7 and V is TRBV27; unclear D gene. This CDR3 has 14 amino acids. Germline V lookup: CDR1 MNHEY, CDR2 SMNVEV (reference sequence). Trimming took 5 bases from V and 2 from J, leaving 13 bases between them.

This clone occurred once. The genes are TRBV11-2 and TRBJ1-5, with no clear D. The CDR3 is 14 residues long. Trimming shortened V by 1 base and J by 6 bases, and 10 bases separated the two germline ends. The germline V gene encodes CDR1 SGHAT and CDR2 FQNNGV. CDR3 in DNA: TGTGCCAGCAGCTTAGCGGAGGCGGGTCAGCCCCAGCATTTT. Its protein is CASSLAEAGQPQHF.